In its sample, the clone carrying this TCR beta chain was seen a few times. Cohorts were assigned according to the clinical history that participants reported. Resolution of symptoms, clearance, or two negative PCRs was present in recovered Cohort 3 donors. The data are from a study of blood T cell repertoires in COVID-19. About the research overall: Spain, Italy and the United States supplied samples that represented acute and convalescent COVID-19. Sample material is recorded as cDNA or gDNA derived from T cells, B-cell-depleted T cells, or PBMCs.

Some clones are missing from TCRdb's copy, which holds only in-frame ones; the method was immunoSEQ multiplex PCR. The sample carries 150,000 to 200,000 clones, about four fifths recorded once. From germline, CDR1 is KGHSH and CDR2 LQKENI. V was cut by 3 bases and J by 0 bases, with 12 bases left in between. The CDR3 extends over 16 amino acids. The V and J genes are TRBV18 and TRBJ1-3, with D unclear. The TCR comes from a man aged 60-69 years who had recovered from COVID-19. The sample consisted of PBMCs or T cells enriched from blood (not recorded which). CDR3 protein: CASSPPGRFSGNTIYF. The CDR3 region has the DNA TGTGCCAGCTCACCCCCGGGTCGGTTCTCTGGAAACACCATATATTTT.